This TCR beta chain came from a study of blood T cells in healthy people across ages. The use of a sample-barcoded 5' primer and a J-beta primer mix characterized a second PCR of roughly 7 to 11 cycles. TCRdb itself ran the 5' RACE reads through MiXCR, one entry per CDR3 protein. This sample has hundreds of thousands of distinct CDR3 sequences, with around three fifths found just once. Individuals who donated were healthy Caucasians from Russia aged about 6 to 100. Note on this clonotype: As yet, its antigen is unknown.

The germline V gene has CDR1 SQVTM and CDR2 ANQGSEA. V lost 7 bases, J lost 3 bases, and 16 bases lay in between. The CDR3 totals 13 residues. Points from the study as a whole: Since the PBMCs were unsorted, naive and antigen-experienced cells could not be conclusively compared. Changes seen in expanded clonotypes were possibly confounded by donor CMV status left unknown. Naive T cell percentage strongly correlated with TCR beta diversity.

This receptor was obtained from a man in his 60s in good health. Input material: blood. The chain is built from TRBV29-1 and TRBJ2-7, with D perhaps TRBD2 (5 bases). CDR3 coding DNA: TGCAGCGCAACGAGCGGATCCCTCTACGAGCAGTACTTC. As protein: CSATSGSLYEQYF.